The 27 T cell receptor beta chains presented below share a single source sample, sequenced in a study of preoperative IRX-2 immunotherapy in early breast cancer. Described treatment: preoperative locoregional IRX-2 cytokine immunotherapy. Sequencing used immunoSEQ multiplex PCR; TCRdb keeps in-frame clones, though not all of them. The table records about 23,000 clones, 85% to 95% of them present only once. Sequencing used tumor tissue, obtained after IRX-2 immunotherapy. Receptors originate from a human donor with breast cancer.

The genes are TRBV6-4 and TRBJ2-1, with 14 positions matching TRBD2. V gave up 4 bases and J gave up 7 bases; unmatched junction bases: 0. Germline V lookup: CDR1 MRHNA, CDR2 SNTAGT. There are 14 residues in the CDR3. Written as DNA, the CDR3 is TGTGCCAGCAGTGGACTAGCGGGAGGGAATGAGCAGTTCTTC. Translated: CASSGLAGGNEQFF.

The table lists this clone with a count of one. The rearrangement joins TRBV18 to TRBJ1-4; 9 nucleotides match TRBD1. This CDR3 contains 15 residues. Germline trimming cut 4 bases from V and 6 bases from J; bases unmatched to any gene: 6. Germline V CDR1 and CDR2: KGHSH, LQKENI. The CDR3 nucleotides are TGTGCCAGCTCACGCCCCGGGACAGGGCATGAAAAACTGTTTTTT. Protein product: CASSRPGTGHEKLFF.

The rearrangement uses TRBV27 and TRBJ2-7, with 8 nucleotides matching TRBD2. The V and J ends lost 3 bases and 3 bases, in that order; junction bases with no gene match: 4. This CDR3 is built from 14 residues. Per the germline V gene, CDR1 is MNHEY and CDR2 is SMNVEV (reference sequence). This CDR3 reads CASSFGAGDYEQYF. In nucleotides, the CDR3 is TGTGCCAGCAGTTTTGGAGCGGGAGACTACGAGCAGTACTTC.

The chain employs TRBV29-1 and TRBJ2-7; unclear D gene. Trimming removed 7 bases at V and 0 bases at J, with 10 bases between. Germline CDR1 reads SQVTM; CDR2 reads ANQGSEA. The CDR3 is 12 residues long. The CDR3 sequence is CSAKDVSYEQYF. The CDR3 nucleotides read TGCAGCGCCAAGGACGTCTCCTACGAGCAGTACTTC.

This clone was recorded once. V is TRBV7-6 and J is TRBJ2-7; TRBD2 agrees at 14 bases. Germline loops: CDR1 SGHVS, CDR2 FNYEAQ. This CDR3 comprises 16 residues. Unmatched junction bases numbered 5, after V lost 5 bases and J lost 2 bases. For the CDR3, the DNA is TGTGCCAGCAGCCGTCGGACTAGCGGGGGGCCCTACGAGCAGTACTTC. As protein: CASSRRTSGGPYEQYF.

The J gene is TRBJ2-5, the V gene TRBV6-5; the D gene is possibly TRBD2 (5 bases). Germline V lookup: CDR1 MNHEY, CDR2 SVGAGI. Trimming removed 8 bases from V and 5 bases from J, with 18 bases in between. The CDR3 covers 14 residues. The CDR3 sequence: CASAQRTSGETQYF. The CDR3 DNA follows: TGTGCCAGCGCCCAAAGAACCTCGGGGGAGACCCAGTACTTC.

V and J are TRBV5-1 and TRBJ1-2, with 9 bases aligning to TRBD1. Germline loops: CDR1 SGHRS, CDR2 YFSETQ. The CDR3 spans 14 residues. V lost 3 bases to trimming and J lost 4 bases; unmatched junction nucleotides: 4. The chain's CDR3 is CASSSDRGIYGYTF. The DNA of the CDR3 is TGCGCCAGCAGCTCCGACAGGGGGATCTATGGCTACACCTTC.

As concerns this clone: The same CDR3 can be traced to other DNA sequences in this sample. The CDR3 DNA reads as TGTGCCAGCAGCTTAGGAAGGACAGATACGCAGTATTTT. It is translated as CASSLGRTDTQYF. This chain uses TRBV7-2 with TRBJ2-3, with D unresolved. The V gene lost 1 base and the J gene lost 3 bases, with 5 bases spanning the gap. The CDR3 spans 13 residues. In germline, CDR1 is SGHTA, CDR2 FQGNSA.

V usage is TRBV28 and J usage is TRBJ2-1; TRBD1 might be the D (6 bases). The CDR3 sequence is 15 residues long. Germline CDR1 is MDHEN and CDR2 is SYDVKM. V dropped 6 bases and J dropped 0 bases, with 12 bases sitting between them. The DNA for the CDR3 is TGTGCCAGCAGATCAGACAGGAGCTCCTACAATGAGCAGTTCTTC. Residues: CASRSDRSSYNEQFF.

The V call is TRBV7-9, the J call TRBJ2-3; TRBD2 matches 12 bases. The CDR3 length is 16 residues. Losses at the gene ends were 3 bases for V and 3 bases for J; bases not matched to a gene: 4. Germline lookup yields CDR1 SEHNR and CDR2 FQNEAQ (reference sequence). The CDR3 protein is CASSFLTSGRTDTQYF. The DNA of the CDR3 is TGTGCCAGCAGCTTCTTGACTAGCGGGAGAACAGATACGCAGTATTTT.

The chain recombines TRBV29-1 with TRBJ2-2; 7 bases are shared with TRBD2. This CDR3 comprises 14 residues. Germline lookup yields CDR1 SQVTM and CDR2 ANQGSEA. The V and J ends lost 4 bases and 2 bases, in that order; junction bases with no gene match: 4. The CDR3 DNA reads as TGCAGCGTTGGACCTAGCGGTAACACCGGGGAGCTGTTTTTT. Amino acids: CSVGPSGNTGELFF.

This clone was counted a single time. The chain joins TRBV2 to TRBJ1-5; D remains unclear. The CDR3 is 16 residues long. The V gene lost 4 bases and the J gene lost 0 bases, with 13 bases spanning the gap. Looked up from germline, CDR1 is SNHLY and CDR2 is FYNNEI. CDR3: CASSVDRPYSNQPQHF. CDR3 bases: TGTGCCAGCAGTGTGGACCGTCCCTATAGCAATCAGCCCCAGCATTTT.

The chain employs TRBV18 and TRBJ2-1, with D perhaps TRBD1 or TRBD2 (5 bases each). The CDR3 has 13 amino acids. The V end was cut by 3 bases, the J end by 3 bases, with 6 bases between. Looked up from germline, CDR1 is KGHSH and CDR2 is LQKENI. This chain's CDR3 is CASSPGVYNEQFF. The CDR3 DNA is TGTGCCAGCTCACCGGGGGTCTACAATGAGCAGTTCTTC.

The V call is TRBV6-5, the J call TRBJ2-1; perhaps TRBD1 as D (6 bases). The germline V gene encodes CDR1 MNHEY and CDR2 SVGAGI. V lost 6 bases and J 9 bases, leaving 12 bases between the germline ends. The CDR3 loop spans 12 amino acids. CDR3 sequence: CASSRNRAEQFF. The CDR3 DNA reads as TGTGCCAGCAGCCGTAACAGGGCTGAGCAGTTCTTC.

This chain connects TRBV19 to TRBJ2-3, with D uncertain. The CDR3 sequence is 11 residues long. CDR1 is LNHDA and CDR2 is SQIVND in the germline V gene (reference sequence). Deletions cut 5 bases from V and 6 bases from J, with 6 bases between. The CDR3 reads CASSVRDTQYF. DNA for the CDR3: TGTGCCAGTAGTGTAAGGGATACGCAGTATTTT.

About this clone: This CDR3 is also generated by other DNA sequences in the sample. This chain links TRBV6-1 with TRBJ2-7; no reliable D call. Trimming took off 2 bases at V and 4 bases at J, with 3 bases between the two ends. From germline, CDR1 is MNHNS and CDR2 SASEGT. CDR3 size: 11 residues. CDR3 in amino acids: CASSEFYEQYF. The CDR3 DNA sequence: TGTGCCAGCAGTGAATTTTACGAGCAGTACTTC.

The rearrangement links TRBV5-6 to TRBJ2-7, with D maybe TRBD2 (6 bases). Trimming left V 2 bases short and J 3 bases short, with 15 bases between. This CDR3 contains 15 residues. Germline-derived CDR1 and CDR2 are SGHDT and YYEEEE. The CDR3 bases are TGTGCCAGCAGCTTTTATCCCGGGAGTAACTACGAGCAGTACTTC. Residues: CASSFYPGSNYEQYF.

The chain combines TRBV11-2 with TRBJ2-1, with 10 bases matching TRBD2. This CDR3 has 15 amino acids. V was clipped by 3 bases and J by 9 bases; unmatched bases: 8. Per the germline V gene, CDR1 is SGHAT and CDR2 is FQNNGV. CDR3 DNA sequence: TGTGCCAGCAGCTTCAAAGCGGGAGGGTTGGGTGAGCAGTTCTTC. Translating it yields CASSFKAGGLGEQFF.

The V and J genes are TRBV11-3 and TRBJ2-2; D is unclear. The CDR3 covers 13 residues. V dropped 4 bases and J dropped 3 bases, with 6 bases sitting between them. Germline CDR1 is SGHNT and CDR2 is YENEEA. As DNA, the CDR3 is TGTGCCAGCAGCTCCCTGGACACCGGGGAGCTGTTTTTT. It yields the protein CASSSLDTGELFF. Full variable domain (rest looked up from reference TRBV11-3 and TRBJ2-2): EAGVVQSPRYKIIEKKQPVAFWCNPISGHNTLYWYLQNLGQGPELLIRYENEEAVDDSQLPKDRFSAERLKGVDSTLKIQPAELGDSAVYLCASSSLDTGELFFGEGSRLTVL.

For this clone: At one end the junction does not follow the germline gene, possibly because of a read error. The rearrangement uses TRBV6-1 and TRBJ2-5; D is tentatively TRBD1 or TRBD2 (5 bases each). The CDR3 has 14 amino acids. CDR1 is MNHNS and CDR2 is SASEGT in the germline V gene. Written as DNA, the CDR3 is TGTGCCAGCAGTGAATCGAGGGCAGGGTTAAGGGTCGACTTC. Translated, it gives CASSESRAGLRVDF.

The rearrangement links TRBV9 to TRBJ1-1; D gene ambiguous. Trimming shortened V by 0 bases and J by 4 bases, and 7 bases separated the two germline ends. The CDR3 is made up of 13 amino acids. Germline V gene data show CDR1 as SGDLS and CDR2 as YYNGEE. In DNA, the CDR3 is TGTGCCAGCAGCGTAGGACTGATCACTGAAGCTTTCTTT. This gives the protein CASSVGLITEAFF.

This clone was observed a few times. V is TRBV7-2 and J is TRBJ1-2; D may be TRBD1 (5 bases). Germline loops: CDR1 SGHTA, CDR2 FQGNSA. V lost 1 base to trimming and J lost 1 base, with 10 bases between them. The CDR3 length is 15 residues. CDR3 sequence: CASSLGDSSNYGYTF. CDR3 nucleotide sequence: TGTGCCAGCAGCTTAGGAGACAGTAGTAACTATGGCTACACCTTC.

This chain joins TRBV5-1 and TRBJ2-1; tentative D call: TRBD2 (6 bases). Germline V gives CDR1 SGHRS, CDR2 YFSETQ. The CDR3 contains 14 residues. Trimming cost V 4 bases and J 5 bases, with 13 bases left between them. The CDR3 loop is CASSPPRLDNEQFF. The CDR3 region has the DNA TGCGCCAGCAGCCCTCCCCGACTAGACAATGAGCAGTTCTTC.

The rearrangement links TRBV5-1 to TRBJ2-5; D remains ambiguous. Trimming took 2 bases from V and 0 from J, leaving 5 bases between them. CDR1 and CDR2 (germline): SGHRS, YFSETQ. The CDR3 contains 13 residues. The CDR3: CASSFRDQETQYF. As DNA, the CDR3 is TGCGCCAGCAGCTTCCGCGACCAAGAGACCCAGTACTTC.

The V and J genes are TRBV9 and TRBJ2-7; the D gene is possibly TRBD2 (6 bases). The germline CDR1 and CDR2 sequences are SGDLS and YYNGEE. Trimming took off 0 bases at V and 4 bases at J, with 11 bases between the two ends. The CDR3 totals 14 residues. The chain's CDR3 is CASSVGPSAYEQYF. The CDR3 nucleotides are TGTGCCAGCAGCGTAGGCCCTAGCGCGTACGAGCAGTACTTC.

CDR3 region: CASSEPGGPFLDTQYF. DNA for the CDR3: TGCGCCAGCAGTGAACCCGGCGGGCCTTTTCTGGATACGCAGTATTTT. The gene calls are TRBV5-1 and TRBJ2-3, with D perhaps matching TRBD2 (5 bases). The V end lost 5 bases, the J end lost 6 bases, and 22 bases lay between the germline ends. Germline V gives CDR1 SGHRS, CDR2 YFSETQ. The CDR3 sequence is 16 residues long.

V gene TRBV6-1 combines with J gene TRBJ2-3; 10 positions match TRBD1. V shed 9 bases, J shed 4 bases, and the junction held 7 bases outside the gene matches. The CDR3 totals 14 residues. The V gene's germline CDR1 is MNHNS and CDR2 SASEGT. CDR3 region: CASMGDRGSDTQYF. CDR3 coding DNA: TGTGCCAGTATGGGGGACAGGGGTTCAGATACGCAGTATTTT.